The present TCR beta chain was sequenced within a study of blood T cell repertoires in COVID-19. The CDR3 consists of 15 residues. The germline V gene has CDR1 SGHTA and CDR2 FQGNSA. V gave up 2 bases and J gave up 2 bases, with 13 bases separating them. Only in-frame clones appear in the TCRdb table, and some are missing; sequencing was by immunoSEQ multiplex PCR. The table includes approximately 340,000 clones, roughly 89% detected once. Material: peripheral blood. The J gene is TRBJ2-7, the V gene TRBV7-2; maybe TRBD2 (6 bases). The TCR comes from a man younger than 40 with COVID-19, enrolled during active disease. In nucleotides, the CDR3 is TGTGCCAGCAGCTTAAGGTGGGACTCCGCCTACGAGCAGTACTTC. It encodes CASSLRWDSAYEQYF.